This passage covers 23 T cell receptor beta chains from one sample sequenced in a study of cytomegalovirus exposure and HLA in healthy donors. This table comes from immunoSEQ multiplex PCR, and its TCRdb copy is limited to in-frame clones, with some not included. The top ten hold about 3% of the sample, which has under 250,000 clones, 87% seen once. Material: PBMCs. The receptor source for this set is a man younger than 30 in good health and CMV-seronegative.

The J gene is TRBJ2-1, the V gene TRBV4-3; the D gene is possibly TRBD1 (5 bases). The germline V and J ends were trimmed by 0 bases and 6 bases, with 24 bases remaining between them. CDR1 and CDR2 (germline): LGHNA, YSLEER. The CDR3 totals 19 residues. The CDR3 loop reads CASSQDTPLLGEGGNEQFF. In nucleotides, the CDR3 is TGCGCCAGCAGCCAAGATACCCCCCTGCTAGGGGAAGGCGGCAATGAGCAGTTCTTC.

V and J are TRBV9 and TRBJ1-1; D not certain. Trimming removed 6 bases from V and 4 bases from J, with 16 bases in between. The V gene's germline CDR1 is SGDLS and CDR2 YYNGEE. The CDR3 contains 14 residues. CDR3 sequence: CASNRVGGFTEAFF. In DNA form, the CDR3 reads TGTGCCAGCAACCGAGTTGGAGGGTTCACTGAAGCTTTCTTT.

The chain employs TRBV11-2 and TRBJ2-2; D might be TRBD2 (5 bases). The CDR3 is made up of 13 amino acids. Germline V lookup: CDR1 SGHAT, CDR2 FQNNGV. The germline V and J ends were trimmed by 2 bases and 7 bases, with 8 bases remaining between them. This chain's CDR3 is CASSLSGVGELFF. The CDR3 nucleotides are TGTGCCAGCAGCTTATCCGGGGTCGGGGAGCTGTTTTTT.

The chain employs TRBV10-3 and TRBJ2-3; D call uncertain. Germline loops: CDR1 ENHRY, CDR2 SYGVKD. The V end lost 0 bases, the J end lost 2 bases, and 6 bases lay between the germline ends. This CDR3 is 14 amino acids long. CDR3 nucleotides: TGTGCCATCAGTGAGTCCTGGCCCACAGATACGCAGTATTTT. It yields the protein CAISESWPTDTQYF.

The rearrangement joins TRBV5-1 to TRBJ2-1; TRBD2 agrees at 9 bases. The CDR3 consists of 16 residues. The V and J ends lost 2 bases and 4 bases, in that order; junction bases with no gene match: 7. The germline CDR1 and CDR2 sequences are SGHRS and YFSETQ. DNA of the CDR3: TGCGCCAGCAGCTTTATAGCGGGGGCGACATACAATGAGCAGTTCTTC. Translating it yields CASSFIAGATYNEQFF.

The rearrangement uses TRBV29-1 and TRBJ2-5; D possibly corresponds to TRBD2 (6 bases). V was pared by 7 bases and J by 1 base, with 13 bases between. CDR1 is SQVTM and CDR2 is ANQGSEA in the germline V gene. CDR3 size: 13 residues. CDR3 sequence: CSALGLRQETQYF. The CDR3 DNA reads TGCAGCGCCTTGGGACTTCGCCAAGAGACCCAGTACTTC.

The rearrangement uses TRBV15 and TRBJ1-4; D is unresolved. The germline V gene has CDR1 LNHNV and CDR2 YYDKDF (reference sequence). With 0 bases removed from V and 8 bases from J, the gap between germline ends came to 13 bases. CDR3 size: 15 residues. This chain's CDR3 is CATSRDMREREKLFF. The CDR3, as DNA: TGTGCCACCAGCAGAGATATGAGGGAAAGGGAAAAACTGTTTTTT. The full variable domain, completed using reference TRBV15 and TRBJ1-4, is DAMVIQNPRYQVTQFGKPVTLSCSQTLNHNVMYWYQQKSSQAPKLLFHYYDKDFNNEADTPDNFQSRRPNTSFCFLDIRSPGLGDTAMYLCATSRDMREREKLFFGSGTQLSVL.

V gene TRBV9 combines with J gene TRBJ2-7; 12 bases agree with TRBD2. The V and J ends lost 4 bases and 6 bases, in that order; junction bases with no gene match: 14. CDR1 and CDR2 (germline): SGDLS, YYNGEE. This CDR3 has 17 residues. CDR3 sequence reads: CASSPHPSSGGALEQYF. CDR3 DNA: TGTGCCAGCAGCCCCCACCCCTCTAGCGGGGGGGCTCTCGAGCAGTACTTC.

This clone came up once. This CDR3 reads CASSTSGAKYNEQFF. CDR3 coding DNA: TGTGCCAGCAGTACTAGCGGGGCCAAGTACAATGAGCAGTTCTTC. The chain carries TRBV6-5 and TRBJ2-1; 10 nucleotides agree with TRBD2. The germline V gene has CDR1 MNHEY and CDR2 SVGAGI. The ends lost 5 bases at V and 4 bases at J; junction bases unmatched: 5. This CDR3 comprises 15 residues.

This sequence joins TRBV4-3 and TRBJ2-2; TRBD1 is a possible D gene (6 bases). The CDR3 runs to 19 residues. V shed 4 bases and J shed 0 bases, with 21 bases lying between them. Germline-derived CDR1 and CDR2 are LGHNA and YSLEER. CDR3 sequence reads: CASSPKYRELPANTGELFF. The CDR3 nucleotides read TGCGCCAGCAGCCCCAAGTACAGGGAACTACCCGCGAACACCGGGGAGCTGTTTTTT.

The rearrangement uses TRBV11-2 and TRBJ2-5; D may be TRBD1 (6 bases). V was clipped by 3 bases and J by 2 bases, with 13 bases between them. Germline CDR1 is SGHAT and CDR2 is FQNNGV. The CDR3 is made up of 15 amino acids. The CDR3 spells CASSFRGRWQETQYF. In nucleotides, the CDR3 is TGTGCCAGCAGCTTCAGGGGAAGGTGGCAAGAGACCCAGTACTTC.

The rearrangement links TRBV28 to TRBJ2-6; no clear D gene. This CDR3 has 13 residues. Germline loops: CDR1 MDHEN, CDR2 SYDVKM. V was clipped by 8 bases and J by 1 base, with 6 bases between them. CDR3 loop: CASRWSGANVLTF. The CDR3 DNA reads TGTGCCAGCCGGTGGTCTGGGGCCAACGTCCTGACTTTC. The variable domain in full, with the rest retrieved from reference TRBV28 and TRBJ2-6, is DVKVTQSSRYLVKRTGEKVFLECVQDMDHENMFWYRQDPGLGLRLIYFSYDVKMKEKGDIPEGYSVSREKKERFSLILESASTNQTSMYLCASRWSGANVLTFGAGSRLTVL.

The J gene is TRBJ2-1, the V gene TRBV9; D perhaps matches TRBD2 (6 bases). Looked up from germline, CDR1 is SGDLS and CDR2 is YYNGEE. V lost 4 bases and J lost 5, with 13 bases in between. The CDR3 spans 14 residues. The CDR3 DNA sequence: TGTGCCAGCAGCCCCGAACTAGCAAACAATGAGCAGTTCTTC. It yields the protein CASSPELANNEQFF.

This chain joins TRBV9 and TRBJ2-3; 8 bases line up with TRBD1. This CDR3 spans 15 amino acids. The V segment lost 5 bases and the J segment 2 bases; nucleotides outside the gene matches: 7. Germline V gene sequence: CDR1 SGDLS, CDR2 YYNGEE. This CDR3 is CASRAGTGLTDTQYF. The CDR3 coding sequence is TGTGCCAGCAGGGCAGGGACAGGCCTCACAGATACGCAGTATTTT. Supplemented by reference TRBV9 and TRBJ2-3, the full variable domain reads DSGVTQTPKHLITATGQRVTLRCSPRSGDLSVYWYQQSLDQGLQFLIQYYNGEERAKGNILERFSAQQFPDLHSELNLSSLELGDSALYFCASRAGTGLTDTQYFGPGTRLTVL.

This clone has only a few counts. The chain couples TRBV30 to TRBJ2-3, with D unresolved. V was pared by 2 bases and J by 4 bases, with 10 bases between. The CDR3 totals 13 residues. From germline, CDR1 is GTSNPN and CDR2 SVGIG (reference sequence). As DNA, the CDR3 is TGTGCCTGGAGTTTAGCCGTTTCAGATACGCAGTATTTT. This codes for CAWSLAVSDTQYF.

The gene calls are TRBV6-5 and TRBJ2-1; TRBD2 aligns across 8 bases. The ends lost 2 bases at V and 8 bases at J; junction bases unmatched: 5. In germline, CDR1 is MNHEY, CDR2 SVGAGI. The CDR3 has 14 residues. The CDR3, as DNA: TGTGCCAGCAGTTACGATAGGACTAGCCATGAGCAGTTCTTC. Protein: CASSYDRTSHEQFF.

The CDR3 nucleotides are TGCGCCAGCAGCCAAGTGGGGCTAGCGGGTGAGGAGCTGTTTTTT. Its protein is CASSQVGLAGEELFF. The chain recombines TRBV4-1 with TRBJ2-2, with TRBD2 matching over 8 bases. Losses at the gene ends were 1 base for V and 10 bases for J; bases not matched to a gene: 8. Germline values: CDR1 MGHRA, CDR2 YSYEKL. This CDR3 contains 15 residues.

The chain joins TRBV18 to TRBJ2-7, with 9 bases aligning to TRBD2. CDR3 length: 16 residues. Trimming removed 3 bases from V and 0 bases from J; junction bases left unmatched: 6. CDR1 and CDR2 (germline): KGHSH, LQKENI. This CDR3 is CASSPRLADSSYEQYF. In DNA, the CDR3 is TGTGCCAGCTCACCCCGACTAGCGGATAGCTCCTACGAGCAGTACTTC. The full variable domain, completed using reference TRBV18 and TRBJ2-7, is NAGVMQNPRHLVRRRGQEARLRCSPMKGHSHVYWYRQLPEEGLKFMVYLQKENIIDESGMPKERFSAEFPKEGPSILRIQQVVRGDSAAYFCASSPRLADSSYEQYFGPGTRLTVT.

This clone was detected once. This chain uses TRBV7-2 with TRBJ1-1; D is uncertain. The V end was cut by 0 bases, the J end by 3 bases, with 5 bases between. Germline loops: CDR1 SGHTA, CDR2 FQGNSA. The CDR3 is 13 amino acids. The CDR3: CASSLALHTEAFF. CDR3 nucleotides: TGTGCCAGCAGCTTAGCCCTACACACTGAAGCTTTCTTT.

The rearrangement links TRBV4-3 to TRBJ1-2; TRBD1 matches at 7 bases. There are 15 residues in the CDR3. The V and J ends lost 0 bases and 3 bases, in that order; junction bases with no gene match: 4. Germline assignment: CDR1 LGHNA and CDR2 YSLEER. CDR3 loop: CASSQEKGAYYGYTF. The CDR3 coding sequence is TGCGCCAGCAGCCAAGAAAAGGGGGCGTACTATGGCTACACCTTC.

The CDR3 reads CASSLEVQGTSGQFF. The CDR3 nucleotides read TGCGCCAGCAGCTTGGAGGTCCAGGGGACCAGCGGGCAGTTCTTC. This chain uses TRBV5-1 with TRBJ2-1; tentatively, D is TRBD1 (6 bases). Per germline, CDR1 SGHRS and CDR2 YFSETQ. There are 15 residues in the CDR3. The V end lost 0 bases, the J end lost 12 bases, and 19 bases lay between the germline ends.

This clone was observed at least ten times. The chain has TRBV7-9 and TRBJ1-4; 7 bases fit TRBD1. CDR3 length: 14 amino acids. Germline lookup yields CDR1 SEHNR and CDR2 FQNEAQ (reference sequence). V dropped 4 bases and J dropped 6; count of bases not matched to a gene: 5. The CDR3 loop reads CASSSNTGDEKLFF. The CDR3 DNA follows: TGTGCCAGCAGCTCCAATACAGGGGATGAAAAACTGTTTTTT.

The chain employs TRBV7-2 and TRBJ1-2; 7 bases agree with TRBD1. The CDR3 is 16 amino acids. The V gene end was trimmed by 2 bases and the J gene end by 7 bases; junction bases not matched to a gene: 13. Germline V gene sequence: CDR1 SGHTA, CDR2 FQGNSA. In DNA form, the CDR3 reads TGTGCCAGCAGCTTAACCCGGACAGGCGCGGGGGGTGGCTACACCTTC. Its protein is CASSLTRTGAGGGYTF.